Sequencing of this T cell receptor beta chain was carried out in a study of cytomegalovirus exposure and HLA in healthy donors. General study findings and limits: The listing of fewer than 200 TCR beta chains classed them as cytomegalovirus-associated. Later work found most CMV-associated TCR beta chains apparently HLA-restricted.

60 Vbeta and 13 Jbeta primers were used in PCR. The protocol was immunoSEQ multiplex PCR, while the TCRdb copy is restricted to in-frame clones and leaves out a portion. The sample yields some 200,000 clones, roughly four fifths seen once. As concerns this clone: The antigen remains unidentified.

The sample comprised PBMCs. This clonotype was obtained from a woman aged 25 to 39 in good health and CMV-seronegative.

The CDR3 loop is CASSLGGGQLNTGELFF. The CDR3 bases are TGTGCCAGCAGCTTGGGAGGGGGACAGCTGAACACCGGGGAGCTGTTTTTT. The chain is built from TRBV5-6 and TRBJ2-2; 7 bases are shared with TRBD1. Germline-derived CDR1 and CDR2 are SGHDT and YYEEEE. The J segment lost 1 base and the V segment lost 0 bases, leaving 6 bases of the junction unmatched. CDR3 size: 17 residues.